A selection of T cell receptor beta chains follows, all from one sample in a study of cytomegalovirus exposure and HLA in healthy donors. Clones were sequenced by immunoSEQ multiplex PCR, and TCRdb holds only the in-frame ones, with some missing. Counted here are under 200,000 clones, over 70% occurring once; the ten biggest clones make up approximately 1.5%. Source material: PBMCs. These TCRs come from a woman in her thirties in good health and CMV-seronegative. Both conserved end residues are part of each CDR3. Fields, in order: J gene, V gene, clone size, CDR3 length, D gene, CDR3 protein, CDR3 DNA. A D gene is named only where the DNA matches it firmly. For some rows the clone size is stated as once, few or many, or as a class when expanded; others skip it.

TRBJ2-7 | TRBV7-8 | NA | 14 | TRBD1 | CASSFTGGPYEQYF | TGTGCCAGCAGCTTTACAGGGGGACCCTACGAGCAGTACTTC
TRBJ2-3 | TRBV6-4 | NA | 15 | TRBD2 | CASSKLAGGPDTQYF | TGTGCCAGCAGCAAACTAGCGGGGGGGCCAGATACGCAGTATTTT
TRBJ1-4 | TRBV18 | few | 16 | TRBD1 | CASSPQADRVDEKLFF | TGTGCCAGCTCACCACAGGCCGACAGGGTAGATGAAAAACTGTTTTTT
TRBJ2-3 | TRBV5-1 | NA | 16 | TRBD1 | CASSLGDRDTTDTQYF | TGCGCCAGCAGCTTGGGGGACAGGGATACCACAGATACGCAGTATTTT
TRBJ2-1 | TRBV7-6 | once | 17 | NA | CASSEAYSSSSYNEQFF | TGTGCCAGCAGCGAGGCCTATAGCTCGAGCTCCTACAATGAGCAGTTCTTC
TRBJ2-7 | TRBV4-2 | NA | 15 | NA | CASSLEMEQVHEQYF | TGTGCCAGCAGCCTGGAAATGGAACAGGTCCACGAGCAGTACTTC
TRBJ1-1 | TRBV7-9 | NA | 14 | TRBD1 | CASSLLGGQTEAFF | TGTGCCAGCAGCCTGCTAGGGGGCCAGACTGAAGCTTTCTTT
TRBJ1-5 | TRBV10-3 | NA | 13 | TRBD1 | CAIRQGVNQPQHF | TGTGCCATCAGGCAGGGGGTAAATCAGCCCCAGCATTTT
TRBJ1-3 | TRBV13 | once | 15 | NA | CASSLHGNTGNTIYF | TGTGCCAGCAGCTTACACGGGAATACTGGAAACACCATATATTTT
TRBJ1-1 | TRBV4-1 | NA | 12 | NA | CASSQERTEAFF | TGCGCCAGCAGCCAAGAGCGGACTGAAGCTTTCTTT
TRBJ1-4 | TRBV6-5 | NA | 14 | TRBD1 | CASSNRQGSEKLFF | TGTGCCAGCAGTAACCGACAGGGAAGTGAAAAACTGTTTTTT
TRBJ2-2 | TRBV9 | NA | 16 | TRBD2 | CASSRMGLAATGELFF | TGTGCCAGCAGCCGAATGGGACTAGCGGCCACCGGGGAGCTGTTTTTT
TRBJ2-2 | TRBV5-1 | NA | 16 | TRBD2 | CASKFLAGASTGELFF | TGCGCCAGCAAGTTTCTAGCGGGGGCGAGCACCGGGGAGCTGTTTTTT
TRBJ1-5 | TRBV6-5 | NA | 14 | TRBD1 | CASRRGQENQPQHF | TGTGCCAGCAGACGCGGACAGGAGAATCAGCCCCAGCATTTT
TRBJ1-5 | TRBV29-1 | few | 12 | TRBD1 | CSVGQVGQPQHF | TGCAGCGTGGGACAGGTAGGGCAGCCCCAGCATTTT
TRBJ2-1 | TRBV30 | NA | 15 | TRBD2 | CAWNGASGGVWEQFF | TGTGCCTGGAATGGGGCTAGCGGGGGGGTTTGGGAGCAGTTCTTC
TRBJ2-7 | TRBV5-1 | NA | 12 | NA | CASSQPGLEQYF | TGCGCCAGCAGCCAACCAGGGCTCGAGCAGTACTTC
TRBJ2-7 | TRBV6-1 | NA | 13 | TRBD1 | CASRTGYPYEQYF | TGTGCCAGCAGGACAGGGTACCCCTACGAGCAGTACTTC
TRBJ1-2 | TRBV6-5 | NA | 15 | NA | CASRGLTEPNYGYTF | TGTGCCAGCAGAGGTTTGACAGAACCTAACTATGGCTACACCTTC
TRBJ2-2 | TRBV5-4 | NA | 15 | NA | CASSWAPRIGGELFF | TGTGCCAGCAGCTGGGCCCCACGGATCGGAGGGGAGCTGTTTTTT
TRBJ2-1 | TRBV5-1 | NA | 13 | NA | CASSLGPRDEQFF | TGCGCCAGCAGCTTGGGCCCCCGGGATGAGCAGTTCTTC
TRBJ1-1 | TRBV4-1 | NA | 13 | NA | CASSPQVGSEAFF | TGCGCCAGCAGCCCACAGGTGGGCAGTGAAGCTTTCTTT
TRBJ2-7 | TRBV6-1 | few | 14 | TRBD1 | CASKLTGGLYEQYF | TGTGCCAGCAAATTGACAGGGGGCCTATACGAGCAGTACTTC
TRBJ2-1 | TRBV29-1 | NA | 13 | NA | CSVQTDSYNEQFF | TGCAGCGTTCAGACTGACTCCTACAATGAGCAGTTCTTC
TRBJ2-1 | TRBV5-1 | once | 14 | NA | CASSWEGGRGEQFF | TGCGCCAGCAGCTGGGAGGGGGGCCGAGGTGAGCAGTTCTTC
TRBJ1-4 | TRBV7-6 | once | 14 | TRBD1 | CASSPTGIPEKLFF | TGTGCCAGCAGCCCGACAGGGATACCCGAAAAACTGTTTTTT